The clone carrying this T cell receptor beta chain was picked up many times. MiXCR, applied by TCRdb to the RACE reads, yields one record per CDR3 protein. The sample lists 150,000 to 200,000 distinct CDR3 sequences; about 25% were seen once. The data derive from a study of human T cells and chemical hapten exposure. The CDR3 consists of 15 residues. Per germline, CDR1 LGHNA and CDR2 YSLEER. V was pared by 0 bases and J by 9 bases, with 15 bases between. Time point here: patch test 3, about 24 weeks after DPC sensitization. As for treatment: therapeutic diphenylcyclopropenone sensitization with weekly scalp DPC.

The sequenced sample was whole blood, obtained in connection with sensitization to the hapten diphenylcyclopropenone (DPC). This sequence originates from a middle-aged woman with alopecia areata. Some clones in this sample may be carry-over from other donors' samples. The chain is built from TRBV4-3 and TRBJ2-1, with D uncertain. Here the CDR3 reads CASSQEVLPSGEQFF. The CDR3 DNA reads TGCGCCAGCAGCCAAGAAGTATTGCCTTCCGGTGAGCAGTTCTTC.